The source of this T cell receptor (beta chain) is a study of PD-L1 blockade in urothelial cancer. V shed 3 bases and J 4 bases; nucleotides not matched to a gene: 4. The CDR3 consists of 14 residues. The germline gives CDR1 SGDLS, CDR2 YYNGEE. This clone was seen more than once but under ten times. Only in-frame clones appear in the TCRdb table, and some are missing; sequencing was by immunoSEQ multiplex PCR. The sample comprises 25,000 to 30,000 clones, around nine tenths of which are singletons, and about 1.7% rests with the top ten. The chain joins TRBV9 to TRBJ2-5, with TRBD1 identical over 9 bases. The sequences come from PBMCs, collected around atezolizumab (anti-PD-L1) treatment. The TCR was taken from a man between 50 and 59 years old with urothelial cancer. For the CDR3, the DNA is TGTGCCAGCAGCGCCGACAGGGGGTTAGAGACCCAGTACTTC. It specifies CASSADRGLETQYF.